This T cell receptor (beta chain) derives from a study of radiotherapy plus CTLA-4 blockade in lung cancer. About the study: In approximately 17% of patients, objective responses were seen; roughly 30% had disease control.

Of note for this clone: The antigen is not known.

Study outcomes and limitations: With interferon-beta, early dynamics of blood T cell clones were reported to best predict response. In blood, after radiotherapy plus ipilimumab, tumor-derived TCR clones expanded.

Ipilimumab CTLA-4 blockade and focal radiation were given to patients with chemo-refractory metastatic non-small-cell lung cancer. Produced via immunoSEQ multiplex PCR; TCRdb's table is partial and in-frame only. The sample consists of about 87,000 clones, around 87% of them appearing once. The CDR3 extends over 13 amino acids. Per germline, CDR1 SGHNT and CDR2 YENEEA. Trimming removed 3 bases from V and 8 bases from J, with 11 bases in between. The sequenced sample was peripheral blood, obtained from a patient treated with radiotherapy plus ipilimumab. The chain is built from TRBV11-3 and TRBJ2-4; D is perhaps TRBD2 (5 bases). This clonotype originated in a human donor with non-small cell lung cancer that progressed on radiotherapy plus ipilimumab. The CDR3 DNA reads TGTGCCAGCAGCTTCGGGGAATTGGACATTCAGTACTTC. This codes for CASSFGELDIQYF.